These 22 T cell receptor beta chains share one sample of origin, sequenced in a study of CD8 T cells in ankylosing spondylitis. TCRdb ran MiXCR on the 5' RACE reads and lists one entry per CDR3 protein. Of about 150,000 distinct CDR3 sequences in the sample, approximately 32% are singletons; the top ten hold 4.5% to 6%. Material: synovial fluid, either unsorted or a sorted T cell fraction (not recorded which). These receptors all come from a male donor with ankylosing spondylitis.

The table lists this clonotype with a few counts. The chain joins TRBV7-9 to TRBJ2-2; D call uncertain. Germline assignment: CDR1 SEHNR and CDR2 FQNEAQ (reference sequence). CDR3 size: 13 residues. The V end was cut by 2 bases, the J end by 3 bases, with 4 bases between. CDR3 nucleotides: TGTGCCAGCAGCTTACAGTACACCGGGGAGCTGTTTTTT. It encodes CASSLQYTGELFF.

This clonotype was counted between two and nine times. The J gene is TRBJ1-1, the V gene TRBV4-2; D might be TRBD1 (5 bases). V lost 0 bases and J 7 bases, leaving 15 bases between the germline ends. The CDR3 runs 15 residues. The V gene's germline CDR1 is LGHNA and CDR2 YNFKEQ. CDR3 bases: TGTGCCAGCAGCCAAGATGCGGGGACGGCCCTTGAAGCTTTCTTT. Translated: CASSQDAGTALEAFF.

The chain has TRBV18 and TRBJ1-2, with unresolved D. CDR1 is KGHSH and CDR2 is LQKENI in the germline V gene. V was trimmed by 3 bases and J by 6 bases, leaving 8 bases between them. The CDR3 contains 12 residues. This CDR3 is CASSPRGDGYTF. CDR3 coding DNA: TGTGCCAGCTCACCCCGCGGTGATGGCTACACCTTC.

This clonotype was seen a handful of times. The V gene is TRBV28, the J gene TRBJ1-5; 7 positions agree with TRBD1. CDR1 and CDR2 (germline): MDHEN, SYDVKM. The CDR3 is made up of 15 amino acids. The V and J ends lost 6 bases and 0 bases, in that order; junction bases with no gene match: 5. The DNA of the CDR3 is TGTGCCAGCAGCCAGGGGGATTATAGCAATCAGCCCCAGCATTTT. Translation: CASSQGDYSNQPQHF.

CDR3 coding DNA: TGTGCCAGCAGCCCCCAACTAGCGGGAGTGGCTGAGCAGTTCTTC. Amino acid sequence: CASSPQLAGVAEQFF. The chain joins TRBV9 to TRBJ2-1; TRBD2 matches 11 bases. Germline CDR1 SGDLS, CDR2 YYNGEE. The CDR3 runs to 15 residues. V lost 4 bases, J lost 9 bases, and 9 bases stayed unmatched.

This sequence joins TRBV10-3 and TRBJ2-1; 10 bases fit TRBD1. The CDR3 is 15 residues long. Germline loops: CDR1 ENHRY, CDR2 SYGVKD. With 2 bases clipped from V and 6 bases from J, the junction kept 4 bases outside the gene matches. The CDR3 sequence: CAISENRDRGNEQFF. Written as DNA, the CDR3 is TGTGCCATCAGTGAGAACCGGGACAGGGGCAATGAGCAGTTCTTC.

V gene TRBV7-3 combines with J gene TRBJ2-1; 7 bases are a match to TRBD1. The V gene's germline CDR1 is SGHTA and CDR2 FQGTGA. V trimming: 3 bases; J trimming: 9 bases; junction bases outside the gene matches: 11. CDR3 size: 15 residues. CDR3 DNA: TGTGCCAGCAGCTTTAAGGGGGCCTACCTTGGTGAGCAGTTCTTC. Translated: CASSFKGAYLGEQFF.

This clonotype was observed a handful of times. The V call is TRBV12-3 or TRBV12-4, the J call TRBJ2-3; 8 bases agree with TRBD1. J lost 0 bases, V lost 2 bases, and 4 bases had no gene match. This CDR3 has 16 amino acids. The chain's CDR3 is CASSLQGARSTDTQYF. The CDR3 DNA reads TGTGCCAGCAGTTTACAGGGGGCAAGGAGCACAGATACGCAGTATTTT.

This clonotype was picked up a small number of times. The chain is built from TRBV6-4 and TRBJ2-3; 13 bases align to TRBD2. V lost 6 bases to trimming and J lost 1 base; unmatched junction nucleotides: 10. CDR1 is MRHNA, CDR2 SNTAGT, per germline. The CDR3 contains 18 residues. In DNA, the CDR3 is TGTGCCAGCAGCCCCACTAGCGGGGGGGCCGCTGGCACAGATACGCAGTATTTT. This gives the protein CASSPTSGGAAGTDTQYF.

CDR3 sequence (DNA): TGTGCCAGCAGTATACGAACAGGGGTGGAAGCTTTCTTT. Translated: CASSIRTGVEAFF. The chain uses TRBV12-3 or TRBV12-4 and TRBJ1-1; TRBD1 aligns across 7 bases. This CDR3 has 13 residues. The J segment lost 8 bases and the V segment lost 5 bases, leaving 8 bases of the junction unmatched.

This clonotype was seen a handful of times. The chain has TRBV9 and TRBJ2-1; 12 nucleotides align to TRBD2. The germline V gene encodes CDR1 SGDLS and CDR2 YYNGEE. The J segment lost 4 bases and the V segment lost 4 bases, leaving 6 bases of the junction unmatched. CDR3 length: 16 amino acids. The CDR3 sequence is CASSRLAGAGYNEQFF. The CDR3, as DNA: TGTGCCAGCAGCCGACTAGCGGGGGCCGGATACAATGAGCAGTTCTTC.

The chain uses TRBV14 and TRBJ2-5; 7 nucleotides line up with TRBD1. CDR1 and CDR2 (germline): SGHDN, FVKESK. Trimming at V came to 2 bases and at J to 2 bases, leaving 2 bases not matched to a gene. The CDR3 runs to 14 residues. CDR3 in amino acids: CASSQNRGQETQYF. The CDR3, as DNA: TGTGCCAGCAGCCAAAACAGGGGACAAGAGACCCAGTACTTC. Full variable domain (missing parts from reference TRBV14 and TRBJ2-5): EAGVTQFPSHSVIEKGQTVTLRCDPISGHDNLYWYRRVMGKEIKFLLHFVKESKQDESGMPNNRFLAERTGGTYSTLKVQPAELEDSGVYFCASSQNRGQETQYFGPGTRLLVL.

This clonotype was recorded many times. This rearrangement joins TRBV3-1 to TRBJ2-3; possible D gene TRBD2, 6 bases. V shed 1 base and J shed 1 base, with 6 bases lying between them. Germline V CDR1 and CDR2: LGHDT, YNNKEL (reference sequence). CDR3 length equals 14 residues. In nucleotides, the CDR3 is TGTGCCAGCAGCCAAGGGGGGGGCACAGATACGCAGTATTTT. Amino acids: CASSQGGGTDTQYF.

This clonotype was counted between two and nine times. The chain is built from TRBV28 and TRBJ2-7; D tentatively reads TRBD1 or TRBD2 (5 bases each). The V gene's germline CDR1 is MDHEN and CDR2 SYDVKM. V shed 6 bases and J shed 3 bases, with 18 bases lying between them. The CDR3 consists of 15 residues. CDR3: CASSLVPGPRYEQYF. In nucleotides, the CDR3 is TGTGCCAGCAGCTTAGTCCCGGGACCACGCTACGAGCAGTACTTC.

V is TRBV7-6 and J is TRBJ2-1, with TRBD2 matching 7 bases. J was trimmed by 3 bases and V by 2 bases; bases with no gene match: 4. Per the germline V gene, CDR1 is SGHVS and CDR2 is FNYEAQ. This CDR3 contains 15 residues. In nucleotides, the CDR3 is TGTGCCAGCAGCTTAATGGGCGGGAGCTACAATGAGCAGTTCTTC. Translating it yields CASSLMGGSYNEQFF.

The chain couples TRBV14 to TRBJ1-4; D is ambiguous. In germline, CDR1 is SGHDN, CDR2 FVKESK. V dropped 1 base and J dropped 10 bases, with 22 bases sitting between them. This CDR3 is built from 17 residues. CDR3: CASSQAWTTHRQGKLFF. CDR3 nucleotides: TGTGCCAGCAGCCAAGCTTGGACTACACATAGACAAGGAAAACTGTTTTTT. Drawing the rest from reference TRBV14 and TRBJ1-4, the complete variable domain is EAGVTQFPSHSVIEKGQTVTLRCDPISGHDNLYWYRRVMGKEIKFLLHFVKESKQDESGMPNNRFLAERTGGTYSTLKVQPAELEDSGVYFCASSQAWTTHRQGKLFFGSGTQLSVL.

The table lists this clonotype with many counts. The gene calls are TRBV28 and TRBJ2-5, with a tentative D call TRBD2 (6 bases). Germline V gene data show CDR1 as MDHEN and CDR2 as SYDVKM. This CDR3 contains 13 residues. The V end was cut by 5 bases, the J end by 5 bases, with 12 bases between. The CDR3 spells CASSIPSVETQYF. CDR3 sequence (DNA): TGTGCCAGCAGTATACCTAGCGTGGAGACCCAGTACTTC.

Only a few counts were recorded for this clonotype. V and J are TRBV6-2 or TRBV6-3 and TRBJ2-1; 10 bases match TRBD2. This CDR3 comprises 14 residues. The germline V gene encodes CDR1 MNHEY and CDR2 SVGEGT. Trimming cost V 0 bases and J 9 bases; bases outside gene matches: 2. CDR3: CASSYSGTSVEQFF. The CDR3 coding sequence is TGTGCCAGCAGTTACTCGGGGACTAGCGTTGAGCAGTTCTTC.

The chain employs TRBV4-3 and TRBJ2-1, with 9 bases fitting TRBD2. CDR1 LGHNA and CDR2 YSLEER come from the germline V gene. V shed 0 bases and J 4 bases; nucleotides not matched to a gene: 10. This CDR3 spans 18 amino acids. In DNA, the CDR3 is TGCGCCAGCAGCCAAGACCTCCGGGCTAGCGGGATGTACAATGAGCAGTTCTTC. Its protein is CASSQDLRASGMYNEQFF.

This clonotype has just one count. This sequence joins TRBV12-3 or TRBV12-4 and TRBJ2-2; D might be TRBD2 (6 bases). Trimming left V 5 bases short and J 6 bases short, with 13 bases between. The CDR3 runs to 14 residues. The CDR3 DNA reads TGTGCCAGCAGTCGGTCACTAGCTCCCGGGGAGCTGTTTTTT. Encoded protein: CASSRSLAPGELFF.

The DNA for the CDR3 is TGTGCCAGCAGCTCGACAGGGGGCAATCAGCCCCAGCATTTT. Protein sequence: CASSSTGGNQPQHF. The rearrangement links TRBV2 to TRBJ1-5; 8 nucleotides agree with TRBD1. V was pared by 6 bases and J by 2 bases, with 3 bases of the junction left unmatched. The CDR3 covers 14 residues. The germline CDR1 and CDR2 sequences are SNHLY and FYNNEI.

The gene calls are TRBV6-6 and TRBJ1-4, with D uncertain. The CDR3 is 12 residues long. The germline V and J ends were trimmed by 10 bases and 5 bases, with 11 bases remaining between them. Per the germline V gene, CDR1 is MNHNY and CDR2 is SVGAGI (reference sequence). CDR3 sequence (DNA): TGTGCCACCGCCTCCCGAAATGAAAAACTGTTTTTT. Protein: CATASRNEKLFF.